The clone carrying this T cell receptor (beta chain) was observed a handful of times. Its antigen is unidentified. The data are from a study of blood T cells in healthy people across ages. Total RNA, at least 6 micrograms per sample, came from PBMCs. Findings and limits, study-wide: There were more naive CD4+ cells and higher diversity in long-lived donors than in aged donors.

V was clipped by 3 bases and J by 3 bases, with 9 bases between them. Germline CDR1 reads SGHRS; CDR2 reads YFSETQ. The CDR3 extends over 13 amino acids. The second PCR ran roughly 7 to 12 cycles with a sample-barcoded 5' primer and J-beta primers. Researchers report that a template-switch adaptor with 12 random nucleotides tagged each cDNA molecule. Samples each returned at least 3 million CDR3-containing paired-end reads. From the 5' RACE reads, TCRdb called clonotypes with MiXCR, one entry per CDR3 protein. This table holds about 1.7 million distinct CDR3 sequences, roughly 30% found once. The sample comprised blood. The TCR was taken from a young woman in good health. The chain combines TRBV5-1 with TRBJ2-5, with a tentative D call TRBD1 (6 bases). The CDR3 coding sequence is TGCGCCAGCAGCTGGGACAAAAAAGAGACCCAGTACTTC. Its translation is CASSWDKKETQYF.